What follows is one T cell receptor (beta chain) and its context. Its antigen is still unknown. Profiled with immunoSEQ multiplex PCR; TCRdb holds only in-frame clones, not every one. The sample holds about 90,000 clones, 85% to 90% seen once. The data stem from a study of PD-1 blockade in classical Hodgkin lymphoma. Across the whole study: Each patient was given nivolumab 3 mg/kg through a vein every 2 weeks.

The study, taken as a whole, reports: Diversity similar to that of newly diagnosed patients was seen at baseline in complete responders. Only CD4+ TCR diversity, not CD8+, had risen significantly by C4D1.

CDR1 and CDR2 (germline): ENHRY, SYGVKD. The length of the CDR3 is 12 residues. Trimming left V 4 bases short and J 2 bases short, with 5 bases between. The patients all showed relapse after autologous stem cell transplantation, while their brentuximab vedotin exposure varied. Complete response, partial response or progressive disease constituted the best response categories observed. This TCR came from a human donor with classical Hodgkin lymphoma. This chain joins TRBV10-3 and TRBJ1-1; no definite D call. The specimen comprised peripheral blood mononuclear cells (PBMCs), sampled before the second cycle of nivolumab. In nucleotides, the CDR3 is TGTGCCATCAGTGTAGACAACACTGAAGCTTTCTTT. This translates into CAISVDNTEAFF.